Sequencing of this T cell receptor (beta chain) was carried out in a study of Ad26.COV2.S vaccination and SARS-CoV-2 variants. The CDR3 runs 17 residues. The ends lost 8 bases at V and 3 bases at J; junction bases unmatched: 7. CDR1 is LGHDT and CDR2 is YNNKEL in the germline V gene (reference sequence). As to treatment: roughly 20 received Ad26.COV2.S at low or high dose, single or two shots; several received placebo; per-sample allocation not given. Sample collection was performed on day 63 after the first vaccine or placebo injection. An Ad26 vector that expressed Wuhan-strain SARS-CoV-2 spike constituted the vaccine. Sequencing used immunoSEQ multiplex PCR; TCRdb keeps in-frame clones, though not all of them. The table includes around 310,000 clones, 75% to 90% detected once. A note on this clone: Antigen specificity is unknown.

Study results and caveats: Vaccinated and placebo-treated recipients had similar non-spike TCR breadth.

This clonotype originated in a person aged 18 to 59 who received the Ad26.COV2.S COVID-19 vaccine or a placebo. The chain links TRBV3-1 (or the pseudogene TRBV3-2) to TRBJ2-6, with 13 bases aligning to TRBD2. The sequencing used peripheral blood, collected in a trial of Ad26.COV2.S vaccine versus placebo. CDR3 sequence: CASRLAGGPGGANVLTF. The DNA of the CDR3 is TGTGCCAGCCGACTAGCGGGAGGACCGGGTGGGGCCAACGTCCTGACTTTC.